This T cell receptor (beta chain) originates from a study of blood T cells in healthy people across ages. Germline values: CDR1 SGHRS, CDR2 YFSETQ. V shed 3 bases and J shed 9 bases, with 12 bases lying between them. The CDR3 has 12 amino acids. Total RNA amounts of at least 6 micrograms were extracted per sample. Through a sample-barcoded 5' primer and a J-beta primer mix, a second PCR was run for about 7 to 12 cycles. Each cDNA molecule was tagged by a template-switch adaptor that had 12 random nucleotides. TCRdb re-derived calls from the 5' RACE reads in MiXCR, one entry per CDR3 protein. Of 1.5 million to 2 million distinct CDR3 sequences in the sample, about 39% were seen once.

Sequenced: blood. This chain uses TRBV5-1 with TRBJ2-5; a possible D gene is TRBD2 (6 bases). The TCR comes from a human donor in good health. For the CDR3, the DNA is TGCGCCAGCAGCTGGGGGACGGGGGCCCAGTACTTC. Residues: CASSWGTGAQYF. The whole variable domain, filled in from reference TRBV5-1 and TRBJ2-5, reads KAGVTQTPRYLIKTRGQQVTLSCSPISGHRSVSWYQQTPGQGLQFLFEYFSETQRNKGNFPGRFSGRQFSNSRSEMNVSTLELGDSALYLCASSWGTGAQYFGPGTRLLVL.